This T cell receptor beta chain stems from a study of T-cell memory formation after mild COVID-19. The CDR3 sequence is 14 residues long. In germline, CDR1 is LNHDA, CDR2 SQIVND (reference sequence). With 6 bases removed from V and 3 bases from J, the gap between germline ends came to 14 bases. One entry per CDR3 protein results from TCRdb running MiXCR on the 5' RACE reads. The table records about 320,000 distinct CDR3 sequences, roughly an eighth of them present only once. This TCR was recovered from a man in his late teens or twenties who had mild COVID-19 (a few samples of this study predate the infection). Cell type and time point are not known. Specimen: PBMCs or a T cell subset sorted from them (not recorded which). The J gene is TRBJ1-1, the V gene TRBV19; no definite D call. CDR3 loop: CASRIVVGYTEAFF. CDR3 DNA sequence: TGTGCCAGTAGGATCGTGGTCGGGTACACTGAAGCTTTCTTT.